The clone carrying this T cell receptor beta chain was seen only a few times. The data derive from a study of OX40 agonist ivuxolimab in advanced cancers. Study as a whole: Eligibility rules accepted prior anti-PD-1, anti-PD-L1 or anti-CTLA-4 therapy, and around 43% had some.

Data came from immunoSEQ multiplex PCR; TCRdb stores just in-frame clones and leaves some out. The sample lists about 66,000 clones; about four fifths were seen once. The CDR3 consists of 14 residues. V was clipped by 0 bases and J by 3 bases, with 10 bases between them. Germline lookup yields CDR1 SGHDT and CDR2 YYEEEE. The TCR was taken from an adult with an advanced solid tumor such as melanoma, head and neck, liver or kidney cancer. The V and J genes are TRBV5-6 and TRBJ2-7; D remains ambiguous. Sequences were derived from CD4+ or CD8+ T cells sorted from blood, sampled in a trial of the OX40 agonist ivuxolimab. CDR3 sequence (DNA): TGTGCCAGCAGCTTGGGCAGGTTATACTACGAGCAGTACTTC. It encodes CASSLGRLYYEQYF. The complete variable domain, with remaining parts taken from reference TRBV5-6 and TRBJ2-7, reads DAGVTQSPTHLIKTRGQQVTLRCSPKSGHDTVSWYQQALGQGPQFIFQYYEEEERQRGNFPDRFSGHQFPNYSSELNVNALLLGDSALYLCASSLGRLYYEQYFGPGTRLTVT.